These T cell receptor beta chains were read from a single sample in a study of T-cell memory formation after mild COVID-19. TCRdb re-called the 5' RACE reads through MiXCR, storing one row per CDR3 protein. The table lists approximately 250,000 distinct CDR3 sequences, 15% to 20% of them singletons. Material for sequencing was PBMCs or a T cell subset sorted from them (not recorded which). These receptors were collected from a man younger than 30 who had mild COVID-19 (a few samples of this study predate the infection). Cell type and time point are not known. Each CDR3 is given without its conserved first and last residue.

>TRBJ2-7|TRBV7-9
ASAEAYEQY
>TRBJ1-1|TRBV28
ASGSRSNTEAF
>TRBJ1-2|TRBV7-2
ASSGWTGGGYT
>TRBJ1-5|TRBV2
ASSAYSFNQPQH
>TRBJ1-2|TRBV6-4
ASPGTHWDGYT
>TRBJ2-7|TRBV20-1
SATGRGIYEQY
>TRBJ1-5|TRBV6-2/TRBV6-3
ASSPAKGGSNQPQH
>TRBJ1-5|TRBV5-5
ASSLVRGLDQPQH
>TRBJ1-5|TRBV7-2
ASSLVALDQPQH
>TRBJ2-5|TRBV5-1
ASRRSAGETQY
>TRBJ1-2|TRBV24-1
ATSDGDGYT
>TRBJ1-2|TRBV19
ASSTAGPSRGYT
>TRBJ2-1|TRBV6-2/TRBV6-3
ASNSDPGDSSYNEQF
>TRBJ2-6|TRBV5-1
ASSLGGAGANVLT
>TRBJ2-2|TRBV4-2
ASSLEGQGTPELF
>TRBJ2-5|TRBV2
ASSLGTEQETQY
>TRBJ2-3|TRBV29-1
SVRGGATDTQY
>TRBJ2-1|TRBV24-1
ATQGSYNEQF
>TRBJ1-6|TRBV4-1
ASSQEGGRSPLH
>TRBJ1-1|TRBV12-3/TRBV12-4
ASSPTGRTEAF
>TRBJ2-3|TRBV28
ASIAGGTDTQY
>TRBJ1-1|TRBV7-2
ASSPGRRGTEAF
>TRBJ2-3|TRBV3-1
ASSPRSISTDTQY
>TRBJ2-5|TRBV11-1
ASSSGLTKYQETQY
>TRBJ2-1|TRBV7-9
ASSLGYNEQF
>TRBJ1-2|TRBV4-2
ASSQEGFGGYT
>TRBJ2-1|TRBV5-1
ASSLEVWNEQF
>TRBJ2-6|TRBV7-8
ASSPRTGANVLT
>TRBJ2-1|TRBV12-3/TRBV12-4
ASSWVANEQF
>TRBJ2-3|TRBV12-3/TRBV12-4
ASSPLGDTDTQY
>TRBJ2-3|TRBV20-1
SASGGPGRTDTQY
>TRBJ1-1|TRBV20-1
SARDPEGGRGSEAF
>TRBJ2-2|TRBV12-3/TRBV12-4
ASRPPSTGELF
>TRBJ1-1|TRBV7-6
ASNPQTGNTEAF
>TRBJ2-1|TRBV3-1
ASSRQTPSYNEQF
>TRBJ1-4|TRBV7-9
ASSFRGVGEKLF
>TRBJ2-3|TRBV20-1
SAREPRTDTQY
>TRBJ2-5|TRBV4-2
ASSVRRGGETQY
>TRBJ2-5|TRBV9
ASSRGVVETQY
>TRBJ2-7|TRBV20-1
SARRPDYEQY
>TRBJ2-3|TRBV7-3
ASALGLRTDTQY
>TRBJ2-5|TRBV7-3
ASSRRGTKETKY
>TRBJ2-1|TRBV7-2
ASSWGLAGGPGYNEQF
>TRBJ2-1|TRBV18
ASSESGGYNEQF
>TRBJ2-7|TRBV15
ATSFESGDYEQY
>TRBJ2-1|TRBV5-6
ASSRDLHAEQF